These 16 T cell receptor beta chains came from one sample sequenced in a study of control samples from healthy donors and cancer patients. Sequencing used immunoSEQ multiplex PCR; TCRdb keeps in-frame clones, though not all of them. Of about 130,000 clones listed, approximately 90% are singletons. The sequencing sample was made of blood. These receptors all come from a man younger than 35 in good health.

The chain carries TRBV19 and TRBJ2-3; possibly TRBD1 for D (7 bases). Trimming left V 2 bases short and J 3 bases short, with 21 bases between. In germline, CDR1 is LNHDA, CDR2 SQIVND (reference sequence). This CDR3 region has 18 residues. CDR3 nucleotides: TGTGCCAGTAGTATAAAATTACCGACAGGGACTCGGACAGATACGCAGTATTTT. It is translated as CASSIKLPTGTRTDTQYF.

The chain employs TRBV2 and TRBJ1-3; D is unresolved. Looked up from germline, CDR1 is SNHLY and CDR2 is FYNNEI. Trimming cost V 4 bases and J 3 bases, with 7 bases left between them. The CDR3 loop spans 13 amino acids. The CDR3: CASSGTFGNTIYF. As DNA, the CDR3 is TGTGCCAGCAGTGGGACTTTTGGAAACACCATATATTTT.

This chain links TRBV7-2 with TRBJ2-7; 7 bases fit TRBD2. V shed 2 bases, J shed 1 base, and the junction held 5 bases outside the gene matches. CDR1 and CDR2 (germline): SGHTA, FQGNSA. The CDR3 spans 15 residues. This CDR3 reads CASSLYQGGSYEQYF. The CDR3, as DNA: TGTGCCAGCAGCTTATATCAGGGAGGGTCCTACGAGCAGTACTTC.

The sample holds one count of this clone. The chain joins TRBV9 to TRBJ2-5, with D possibly TRBD1 on 7 matching bases. V lost 0 bases to trimming and J lost 5 bases, with 17 bases between them. The CDR3 is made up of 16 amino acids. Per the germline V gene, CDR1 is SGDLS and CDR2 is YYNGEE. The CDR3 loop is CASSVGYRGGVETQYF. DNA for the CDR3: TGTGCCAGCAGCGTAGGCTACAGGGGCGGGGTGGAGACCCAGTACTTC. Full variable domain (missing parts from reference TRBV9 and TRBJ2-5): DSGVTQTPKHLITATGQRVTLRCSPRSGDLSVYWYQQSLDQGLQFLIQYYNGEERAKGNILERFSAQQFPDLHSELNLSSLELGDSALYFCASSVGYRGGVETQYFGPGTRLLVL.

The chain uses TRBV4-1 and TRBJ1-2; D ambiguous. The CDR3 is 15 residues long. Trimming stripped 0 bases from V and 2 bases from J, with 10 bases between. Germline assignment: CDR1 MGHRA and CDR2 YSYEKL. Here the CDR3 DNA reads TGCGCCAGCAGCCAAGATCCCGGCCGAAACTATGGCTACACCTTC. As protein: CASSQDPGRNYGYTF.

DNA of the CDR3: TGCACCAGCAGCCAAGAGAAGCCAGGGGAGAATTCACCCCTCCACTTT. Translation gives CTSSQEKPGENSPLHF. The chain carries TRBV1 and TRBJ1-6; no check of the table's D call, TRBD1, against the DNA was made. TRBV1 is designated a pseudogene. The CDR3 has 16 amino acids.

The V gene is TRBV9, the J gene TRBJ1-3; tentatively, D is TRBD1 (6 bases). The CDR3 loop spans 14 amino acids. V was pared by 3 bases and J by 4 bases, with 11 bases between. In germline, CDR1 is SGDLS, CDR2 YYNGEE. The DNA of the CDR3 is TGTGCCAGCAGCGGTATCACAGGGGGAAACACCATATATTTT. Translating gives CASSGITGGNTIYF.

This chain connects TRBV20-1 to TRBJ2-1; D gene ambiguous. The V and J ends lost 3 bases and 9 bases respectively, with 12 bases between them. CDR1 and CDR2 from the germline V gene are DFQATT and SNEGSKA (reference sequence). The CDR3 is made up of 12 amino acids. The chain's CDR3 is CSASYFSGEQFF. Here the CDR3 DNA reads TGCAGTGCTAGTTACTTCTCTGGTGAGCAGTTCTTC.

This chain links TRBV6-5 with TRBJ2-7, with TRBD1 matching 7 bases. This CDR3 region has 14 residues. With 4 bases clipped from V and 3 bases from J, the junction kept 6 bases outside the gene matches. Germline assignment: CDR1 MNHEY and CDR2 SVGAGI. The CDR3 region has the DNA TGTGCCAGCAGTTCCTCAGGGGGTATCTACGAGCAGTACTTC. This gives the protein CASSSSGGIYEQYF.

The V call is TRBV19, the J call TRBJ1-6; unclear D gene. The CDR3 sequence is 17 residues long. V shed 6 bases and J shed 6 bases, with 21 bases lying between them. Germline CDR1 reads LNHDA; CDR2 reads SQIVND (reference sequence). The DNA for the CDR3 is TGTGCCAGTAGGGAGCCGGCGGGCTCCCAGACTAATTCACCCCTCCACTTT. This encodes CASREPAGSQTNSPLHF.

The rearrangement joins TRBV4-1 to TRBJ1-5; D possibly corresponds to TRBD1 (6 bases). Germline V gene lookup returns CDR1 MGHRA and CDR2 YSYEKL. The CDR3 is made up of 13 amino acids. V lost 5 bases and J 2 bases, leaving 7 bases between the germline ends. CDR3 bases: TGCGCCAGCAGCTGGACAGGCAATCAGCCCCAGCATTTT. Its translation is CASSWTGNQPQHF.

The chain has TRBV3-1 (or the pseudogene TRBV3-2) and TRBJ2-1, with 8 bases fitting TRBD2. From germline, CDR1 is LGHDT and CDR2 YNNKEL (reference sequence). The CDR3 length is 16 residues. V gave up 0 bases and J gave up 3 bases; unmatched junction bases: 4. The CDR3 loop reads CASSQEGGGRYNEQFF. The DNA for the CDR3 is TGTGCCAGCAGCCAAGAGGGCGGGGGGCGCTACAATGAGCAGTTCTTC.

The CDR3 spells CASTDSRPLSGANVLTF. CDR3 nucleotide sequence: TGTGCCAGCACGGATTCTAGGCCCCTGTCTGGGGCCAACGTCCTGACTTTC. The chain uses TRBV9 and TRBJ2-6; no firm D call. This CDR3 is built from 17 residues. Trimming pared 6 bases from V and 1 base from J, leaving 17 bases between. In germline, CDR1 is SGDLS, CDR2 YYNGEE.

The chain employs TRBV29-1 and TRBJ1-1; 7 bases align to TRBD1. V dropped 6 bases and J dropped 6; count of bases not matched to a gene: 4. The V gene's germline CDR1 is SQVTM and CDR2 ANQGSEA. The CDR3 has 11 amino acids. The CDR3 loop is CSVPGQAEAFF. CDR3 DNA sequence: TGCAGCGTCCCCGGACAGGCTGAAGCTTTCTTT.

CDR3: CAWSWSGGPYNEQFF. The CDR3 DNA reads as TGTGCCTGGAGTTGGAGCGGGGGGCCCTACAATGAGCAGTTCTTC. This sequence joins TRBV30 and TRBJ2-1; 9 nucleotides line up with TRBD2. This CDR3 has 15 amino acids. CDR1 and CDR2 from the germline V gene are GTSNPN and SVGIG (reference sequence). V dropped 2 bases and J dropped 2; count of bases not matched to a gene: 4.

CDR3 DNA: TGTGCCAGCAGTGAGACTCGGGGGGTGTACTCGGACGAGCAGTACTTC. This translates into CASSETRGVYSDEQYF. This sequence joins TRBV6-1 and TRBJ2-7, with 7 bases aligning to TRBD2. The germline V gene encodes CDR1 MNHNS and CDR2 SASEGT. J was trimmed by 5 bases and V by 3 bases; bases with no gene match: 13. The CDR3 runs 16 residues.